Below are 21 T cell receptor beta chains sequenced from a single sample in a study of T cells in Graves' hyperthyroidism and ophthalmopathy. Amplified regions were TCR beta CDR3 sequences from RNA transcripts. A set of HTBI primers served as the primers for a first-round RT-PCR of the TCR CDR3. Using its own MiXCR run on the multiplex PCR reads, TCRdb lists one record per CDR3 protein. Found here are around 540,000 distinct CDR3 sequences, approximately 16% of them singletons; the top ten hold about 29%. Input material: blood. These receptors were obtained from a woman under 40 with Graves' ophthalmopathy.

This clonotype was found a few times. The V and J genes are TRBV28 and TRBJ2-7; possible D gene TRBD2, 7 bases. V lost 7 bases and J lost 3, with 19 bases in between. This CDR3 spans 15 amino acids. CDR1 is MDHEN and CDR2 is SYDVKM in the germline V gene. CDR3 coding DNA: TGTGCCAGCAAGGTTACGGGGGGCGGATACTACGAGCAGTACTTC. Encoded protein: CASKVTGGGYYEQYF. The variable domain in full, with the rest retrieved from reference TRBV28 and TRBJ2-7, is DVKVTQSSRYLVKRTGEKVFLECVQDMDHENMFWYRQDPGLGLRLIYFSYDVKMKEKGDIPEGYSVSREKKERFSLILESASTNQTSMYLCASKVTGGGYYEQYFGPGTRLTVT.

This chain uses TRBV18 with TRBJ2-2; 9 bases match TRBD2. The CDR3 runs 18 residues. V lost 3 bases, J lost 6 bases, and 14 bases stayed unmatched. Germline V lookup: CDR1 KGHSH, CDR2 LQKENI. CDR3 bases: TGTGCCAGCTCACCTAGCGGGAGCTGGGGATGGGCGTCCGGGGAGCTGTTTTTT. This encodes CASSPSGSWGWASGELFF.

The chain employs TRBV14 and TRBJ2-1, with D maybe TRBD2 (5 bases). Looked up from germline, CDR1 is SGHDN and CDR2 is FVKESK. The CDR3 runs 13 residues. Trimming shortened V by 4 bases and J by 5 bases, and 9 bases separated the two germline ends. CDR3 amino acids: CASSRLANNEQFF. As DNA, the CDR3 is TGTGCCAGCAGCCGCTTAGCGAACAATGAGCAGTTCTTC.

This clonotype has just a few counts. The rearrangement uses TRBV9 and TRBJ2-3, with 12 nucleotides matching TRBD2. Trimming took 3 bases from V and 9 from J; bases not matched to a gene: 5. Germline CDR1 and CDR2: SGDLS and YYNGEE. The CDR3 sequence is 14 residues long. CDR3: CASSAGTSGLTQYF. The CDR3 DNA is TGTGCCAGCAGCGCCGGGACTAGCGGGCTCACGCAGTATTTT.

The chain couples TRBV20-1 to TRBJ2-5; 9 positions match TRBD2. Germline V gene sequence: CDR1 DFQATT, CDR2 SNEGSKA (reference sequence). The CDR3 consists of 14 residues. Trimming cost V 2 bases and J 5 bases; bases outside gene matches: 6. DNA for the CDR3: TGCAGTGCTAGACACGGACTAGCGCGGGAGACCCAGTACTTC. Its protein is CSARHGLARETQYF.

Only a few counts were recorded for this clonotype. The chain couples TRBV4-3 to TRBJ2-1; 8 bases map to TRBD2. CDR3 length equals 14 residues. Germline V gene sequence: CDR1 LGHNA, CDR2 YSLEER. Trimming cost V 5 bases and J 5 bases; bases outside gene matches: 5. CDR3 in amino acids: CASSDAGGNNEQFF. The CDR3 DNA reads as TGCGCCAGCAGCGACGCGGGGGGAAACAATGAGCAGTTCTTC.

About this clonotype itself: The junction and the germline gene differ at one end; a read error may be behind it. For the CDR3, the DNA is TGTGCCAGCAGTCGGACTAGCGGGAGTTTCAACACAGATACGCAGTATTTT. Protein: CASSRTSGSFNTDTQYF. The chain couples TRBV5-1 to TRBJ2-3; TRBD2 agrees at 13 bases. CDR1 and CDR2 (germline): SGHRS, YFSETQ. The CDR3 is made up of 17 amino acids.

This clonotype was counted many times. The chain has TRBV7-3 and TRBJ2-1; 10 nucleotides match TRBD2. CDR3 length: 14 amino acids. J gave up 9 bases and V 3 bases, and 5 bases lay outside the gene matches. Germline CDR1 SGHTA, CDR2 FQGTGA. CDR3 in amino acids: CASSFLAGDGEQFF. CDR3 sequence (DNA): TGTGCCAGCAGCTTCCTAGCGGGAGACGGTGAGCAGTTCTTC.

This clonotype was seen repeatedly, ten times or more. The V and J genes are TRBV20-1 and TRBJ2-5, with TRBD2 identical over 14 bases. The V gene end was trimmed by 4 bases and the J gene end by 4 bases; junction bases not matched to a gene: 5. From germline, CDR1 is DFQATT and CDR2 SNEGSKA (reference sequence). The length of the CDR3 is 15 residues. The CDR3 protein is CSATTSGRATETQYF. The CDR3 nucleotides read TGCAGTGCTACGACTAGCGGGAGGGCCACAGAGACCCAGTACTTC.

This clonotype was seen at least ten times. The gene calls are TRBV27 and TRBJ2-1; 10 nucleotides agree with TRBD2. Germline V CDR1 and CDR2: MNHEY, SMNVEV (reference sequence). The CDR3 loop spans 16 amino acids. The V gene end was trimmed by 7 bases and the J gene end by 6 bases; junction bases not matched to a gene: 12. CDR3 sequence: CASTPLAGGSRNEQFF. CDR3 sequence (DNA): TGTGCCAGCACCCCATTAGCGGGGGGTTCGCGCAATGAGCAGTTCTTC.

A few counts support this clonotype. The chain is built from TRBV19 and TRBJ2-3; 10 positions match TRBD2. Germline trimming cut 5 bases from V and 4 bases from J; bases unmatched to any gene: 3. The CDR3 spans 14 residues. From germline, CDR1 is LNHDA and CDR2 SQIVND (reference sequence). The CDR3 DNA reads TGTGCCAGTAGTCCCCTAGCGGGAGCAGATACGCAGTATTTT. Residues: CASSPLAGADTQYF.

This clonotype was found many times. The chain couples TRBV7-2 to TRBJ2-1; perhaps TRBD1 as D (6 bases). The V gene's germline CDR1 is SGHTA and CDR2 FQGNSA. This CDR3 spans 16 amino acids. Between the trimmed V and J ends, which lost 4 bases and 4 bases, there was a span of 17 bases. Here the CDR3 reads CASSYPGTPGYNEQFF. The DNA of the CDR3 is TGTGCCAGCAGCTATCCCGGGACACCAGGATACAATGAGCAGTTCTTC.

This clonotype was detected many times. Here the CDR3 reads CASSLRQGAETQYF. The CDR3 DNA is TGTGCCAGCTCCTTGAGACAGGGGGCCGAGACCCAGTACTTC. The chain carries TRBV7-2 and TRBJ2-5; 10 positions agree with TRBD1. Germline CDR1 SGHTA, CDR2 FQGNSA. The J segment lost 5 bases and the V segment lost 8 bases, leaving 8 bases of the junction unmatched. The CDR3 has 14 residues.

For this clonotype: A much larger clone lies a single base off, so this may be a read error. The genes are TRBV20-1 and TRBJ2-7; D is unresolved. Germline V gene data show CDR1 as DFQATT and CDR2 as SNEGSKA (reference sequence). The CDR3 is 15 amino acids. This chain's CDR3 is CSAPAGSLNSYEQHF. DNA of the CDR3: TGCAGTGCCCCAGCTGGATCACTGAACTCCTACGAGCAGCACTTC.

The V gene is TRBV20-1, the J gene TRBJ2-3; TRBD1 matches 10 bases. Per the germline V gene, CDR1 is DFQATT and CDR2 is SNEGSKA (reference sequence). The CDR3 extends over 16 amino acids. V lost 4 bases, J lost 6 bases, and 13 bases stayed unmatched. CDR3 loop: CSATGTGEQEWDTQYF. The CDR3 DNA reads TGCAGTGCTACCGGGACAGGGGAGCAGGAATGGGATACGCAGTATTTT.

This chain uses TRBV7-9 with TRBJ2-1; TRBD2 aligns across 7 bases. This CDR3 has 14 amino acids. The V and J ends lost 5 bases and 9 bases, in that order; junction bases with no gene match: 10. Germline CDR1 and CDR2: SEHNR and FQNEAQ (reference sequence). The DNA for the CDR3 is TGTGCCAGCAGCCGGACTAGTGGGATGACTGAGCAGTTCTTC. Its translation: CASSRTSGMTEQFF. The complete variable domain, with remaining parts taken from reference TRBV7-9 and TRBJ2-1, reads DTGVSQNPRHKITKRGQNVTFRCDPISEHNRLYWYRQTLGQGPEFLTYFQNEAQLEKSRLLSDRFSAERPKGSFSTLEIQRTEQGDSAMYLCASSRTSGMTEQFFGPGTRLTVL.

The V call is TRBV27, the J call TRBJ1-4; D ambiguous. CDR3 length equals 14 residues. Per the germline V gene, CDR1 is MNHEY and CDR2 is SMNVEV (reference sequence). The V gene lost 7 bases and the J gene lost 0 bases, with 9 bases spanning the gap. CDR3 residues: CASTTYPTNEKLFF. The CDR3 nucleotides read TGTGCCAGCACCACCTATCCAACTAATGAAAAACTGTTTTTT.

This clonotype was observed many times. The rearrangement uses TRBV27 and TRBJ1-1; no definite D call. This CDR3 has 18 amino acids. V was cut by 6 bases and J by 0 bases, with 23 bases left in between. CDR1 is MNHEY and CDR2 is SMNVEV in the germline V gene (reference sequence). Here the CDR3 reads CASSPSAQVGPMNTEAFF. The DNA of the CDR3 is TGTGCCAGCAGCCCATCCGCCCAGGTGGGTCCTATGAACACTGAAGCTTTCTTT.

At least ten counts were recorded for this clonotype. The chain employs TRBV12-3 or TRBV12-4 and TRBJ1-2, with unresolved D. The CDR3 runs to 12 residues. V lost 8 bases and J 2 bases, leaving 9 bases between the germline ends. The CDR3 spells CASAIRNYGYTF. The DNA for the CDR3 is TGTGCCAGCGCCATACGCAACTATGGCTACACCTTC.

This clonotype appeared many times. V and J are TRBV6-2 or TRBV6-3 and TRBJ1-1; a possible D gene is TRBD1 (5 bases). The germline V gene has CDR1 MNHEY and CDR2 SVGEGT. Trimming shortened V by 4 bases and J by 2 bases, and 11 bases separated the two germline ends. This CDR3 region has 14 residues. The CDR3 loop reads CASSFRQRNTEAFF. CDR3 sequence (DNA): TGTGCCAGCAGTTTTAGACAGAGAAACACTGAAGCTTTCTTT.

Many counts were recorded for this clonotype. V and J are TRBV20-1 and TRBJ2-7; D is perhaps TRBD2 (6 bases). The CDR3 covers 15 residues. The V end was cut by 0 bases, the J end by 0 bases, with 12 bases between. Germline CDR1 reads DFQATT; CDR2 reads SNEGSKA (reference sequence). The CDR3 region is CSARDSWGDSYEQYF. The DNA of the CDR3 is TGCAGTGCTAGAGATAGTTGGGGGGACTCCTACGAGCAGTACTTC.